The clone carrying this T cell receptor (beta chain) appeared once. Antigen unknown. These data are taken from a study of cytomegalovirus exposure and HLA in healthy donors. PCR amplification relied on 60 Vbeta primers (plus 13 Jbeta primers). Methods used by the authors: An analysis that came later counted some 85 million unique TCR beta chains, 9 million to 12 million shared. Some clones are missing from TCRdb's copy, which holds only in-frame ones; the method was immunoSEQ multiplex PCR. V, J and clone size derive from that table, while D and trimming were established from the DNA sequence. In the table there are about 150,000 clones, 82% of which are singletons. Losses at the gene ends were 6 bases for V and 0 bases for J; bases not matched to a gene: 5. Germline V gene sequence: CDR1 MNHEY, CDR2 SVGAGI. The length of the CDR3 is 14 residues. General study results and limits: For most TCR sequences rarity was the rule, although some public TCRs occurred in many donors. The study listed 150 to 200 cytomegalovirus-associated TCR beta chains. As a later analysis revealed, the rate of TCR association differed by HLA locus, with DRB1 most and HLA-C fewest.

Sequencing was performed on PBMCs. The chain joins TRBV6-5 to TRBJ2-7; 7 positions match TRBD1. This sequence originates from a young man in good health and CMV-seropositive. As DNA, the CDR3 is TGTGCCAGCAGAAGGACAGGCCTCTCCTACGAGCAGTACTTC. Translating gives CASRRTGLSYEQYF.